A selection of T cell receptor beta chains follows, all from one sample in a study of blood T cell repertoires in COVID-19. Assay used: immunoSEQ multiplex PCR; TCRdb lists only in-frame clones, some missing. The sample carries about 210,000 clones, roughly four fifths recorded once. Sequencing was carried out using peripheral blood. The receptor source for this set is a woman aged 40 to 50 with acute or convalescent COVID-19. Each CDR3 is given with its conserved first and last residue. D genes are given only for firm matches. Rows may omit the clone size; those that give it use once, few, many or a size class.

d_gene	j_gene	abundance	v_gene	CDR3aa	CDR3nt
TRBD2	TRBJ2-2	.	TRBV7-7	CASSPRLAGGTPGELFF	TGTGCCAGCAGCCCCAGACTAGCGGGGGGTACGCCCGGGGAGCTGTTTTTT
.	TRBJ2-3	.	TRBV12-5	CASGTAGALSTDTQYF	TGTGCTAGTGGGACTGCAGGGGCCTTAAGCACAGATACGCAGTATTTT
TRBD1	TRBJ1-5	once	TRBV7-8	CASRLGQTTNQPQHF	TGTGCCAGCAGATTGGGACAGACGACCAATCAGCCCCAGCATTTT
.	TRBJ2-3	.	TRBV6-5	CASSRDRSTDTQYF	TGTGCCAGCAGTCGCGACAGAAGCACAGATACGCAGTATTTT
.	TRBJ1-5	.	TRBV12-3/TRBV12-4	CASTRGGTQPQHF	TGTGCCAGCACCCGGGGGGGGACACAGCCCCAGCATTTT
TRBD2	TRBJ2-7	.	TRBV9	CASSALPTAGVGEQYF	TGTGCCAGCAGCGCATTACCCACCGCGGGGGTAGGCGAGCAGTACTTC
TRBD1	TRBJ2-7	once	TRBV11-2	CASSQRGQGLHEQYF	TGTGCCAGCAGCCAAAGAGGACAGGGTCTCCACGAGCAGTACTTC
.	TRBJ2-2	.	TRBV27	CASQGGINTGELFF	TGTGCCAGTCAGGGCGGGATTAACACCGGGGAGCTGTTTTTT
.	TRBJ1-2	.	TRBV4-2	CASSQGSGTDDGYTF	TGTGCCAGCAGCCAAGGGTCGGGGACTGACGATGGCTACACCTTC
.	TRBJ2-1	.	TRBV6-2/TRBV6-3	CASSGDSLLGEQFF	TGTGCCAGCAGCGGGGACTCCCTCTTGGGAGAGCAGTTCTTC
TRBD1	TRBJ1-5	.	TRBV19	CASATDRDQPQHF	TGTGCCAGTGCCACGGACAGGGATCAGCCCCAGCATTTT
.	TRBJ1-2	.	TRBV30	CAWTLNREGGYTF	TGTGCCTGGACTTTAAACAGGGAGGGTGGCTACACCTTC
.	TRBJ1-1	.	TRBV12-3/TRBV12-4	CASSLSGTEAFF	TGTGCCAGCAGTCTATCAGGCACTGAAGCTTTCTTT
TRBD2	TRBJ2-2	.	TRBV5-4	CASSLVLAGGSWNTGELFF	TGTGCCAGCAGCTTGGTACTAGCGGGAGGAAGTTGGAACACCGGGGAGCTGTTTTTT
.	TRBJ1-1	once	TRBV5-1	CASTMTGGARMNTEAFF	TGCGCCAGCACAATGACTGGGGGGGCCCGAATGAACACTGAAGCTTTCTTT
.	TRBJ2-4	once	TRBV11-2	CASSLRLGQLAKNIQYF	TGTGCCAGCAGCCTTCGTCTTGGACAGCTAGCCAAAAACATTCAGTACTTC
.	TRBJ1-2	.	TRBV14	CASSQDQGVYGYTF	TGTGCCAGCAGCCAAGATCAGGGCGTCTATGGCTACACCTTC
TRBD1	TRBJ1-3	.	TRBV25-1	CASSEIDRASGNTIYF	TGTGCCAGCAGTGAAATCGACAGGGCCTCTGGAAACACCATATATTTT
TRBD1	TRBJ1-5	few	TRBV2	CASSENLGDRARTQPQHF	TGTGCCAGCAGTGAAAATCTAGGGGACAGGGCGAGGACTCAGCCCCAGCATTTT
.	TRBJ1-1	.	TRBV18	CASSRPGGTEAFF	TGTGCCAGCTCCAGGCCGGGGGGCACTGAAGCTTTCTTT
TRBD1	TRBJ2-7	.	TRBV5-6	CASSPWTGIHEQYF	TGTGCCAGCAGCCCGTGGACAGGGATCCACGAGCAGTACTTC
TRBD2	TRBJ2-7	.	TRBV7-8	CASSERERGEQYF	TGTGCCAGCAGCGAGCGGGAGAGGGGCGAGCAGTACTTC
TRBD1	TRBJ1-2	.	TRBV23-1	CASSHTGGIDGYTF	TGCGCCAGCAGTCACACAGGGGGCATCGATGGCTACACCTTC
.	TRBJ2-7	.	TRBV29-1	CSVGQGRHEQYF	TGCAGCGTTGGGCAGGGGCGCCACGAGCAGTACTTC
TRBD1	TRBJ2-7	.	TRBV4-1	CASSQTGGSSYEQYF	TGCGCCAGCAGCCAGACAGGGGGGAGCTCCTACGAGCAGTACTTC
.	TRBJ2-3	.	TRBV11-3	CASSSYRVRVSTDTQYF	TGTGCCAGCAGCTCCTACAGGGTAAGGGTTAGTACAGATACGCAGTATTTT
.	TRBJ1-2	.	TRBV27	CASSLSKDRSLFLTIGYTF	TGTGCCAGCAGTTTATCCAAAGACAGGTCCCTATTCTTAACTATTGGCTACACCTTC
.	TRBJ1-5	.	TRBV11-3	CAQRDQPQHF	TGTGCCCAGCGGGATCAGCCCCAGCATTTT
.	TRBJ1-6	once	TRBV6-1	CASSDSSYNSPLHF	TGTGCCAGCAGTGACAGCTCCTATAATTCACCCCTCCACTTT
TRBD1	TRBJ1-1	.	TRBV29-1	CSVESGDSVEAFF	TGCAGCGTTGAATCGGGGGACAGCGTGGAAGCTTTCTTT
TRBD1	TRBJ1-2	.	TRBV6-1	CASSEADGTGDGYTF	TGTGCCAGCAGTGAAGCGGACGGGACAGGTGACGGCTACACCTTC
TRBD2	TRBJ2-3	.	TRBV10-1	CASSEFGGVTDTQYF	TGCGCCAGCAGTGAGTTTGGGGGGGTCACAGATACGCAGTATTTT
.	TRBJ1-1	.	TRBV1	CTSSLRRLGQGAQDEAFF	TGCACCAGCAGCCTAAGGCGATTAGGACAGGGGGCCCAGGATGAAGCTTTCTTT
TRBD2	TRBJ2-3	once	TRBV27	CASSLSRGTDTQYF	TGTGCCAGCAGTTTATCGCGGGGGACAGATACGCAGTATTTT
.	TRBJ2-3	many	TRBV6-4	CASSESRETDTQYF	TGTGCCAGCAGTGAATCGAGGGAGACAGATACGCAGTATTTT
TRBD1	TRBJ2-7	once	TRBV6-6	CASSYPTGGRYEQYF	TGTGCCAGCAGTTACCCGACAGGGGGCCGCTACGAGCAGTACTTC
.	TRBJ2-1	.	TRBV7-2	CASSPQGGSGYNEQFF	TGTGCCAGCAGCCCCCAAGGCGGTAGCGGCTACAATGAGCAGTTCTTC
.	TRBJ1-2	.	TRBV9	CASSKRSATSGYGYTF	TGTGCCAGCAGCAAACGATCAGCGACCAGTGGTTATGGCTACACCTTC
TRBD1	TRBJ1-6	.	TRBV3-1/TRBV3-2	CASSHTGTGLASPLHF	TGTGCCAGCAGCCATACCGGGACAGGGTTGGCTTCACCCCTCCACTTT
TRBD1	TRBJ2-3	.	TRBV5-1	CASSIDRGTDTQYF	TGCGCCAGCAGCATAGACAGGGGTACAGATACGCAGTATTTT
TRBD1	TRBJ2-7	.	TRBV19	CASGNRGRGSSYEQYF	TGTGCCAGTGGAAACAGGGGGCGAGGGAGCTCCTACGAGCAGTACTTC
.	TRBJ1-1	.	TRBV4-3	CASSQDRGASTEAFF	TGCGCCAGCAGCCAAGACCGGGGGGCTAGCACTGAAGCTTTCTTT
TRBD1	TRBJ1-4	.	TRBV2	CASTGTDRGGEKLFF	TGTGCCAGCACCGGAACCGACAGGGGGGGTGAAAAACTGTTTTTT
.	TRBJ2-1	.	TRBV30	CAWSVNLQGGEQFF	TGTGCCTGGAGTGTAAATCTCCAGGGGGGTGAGCAGTTCTTC